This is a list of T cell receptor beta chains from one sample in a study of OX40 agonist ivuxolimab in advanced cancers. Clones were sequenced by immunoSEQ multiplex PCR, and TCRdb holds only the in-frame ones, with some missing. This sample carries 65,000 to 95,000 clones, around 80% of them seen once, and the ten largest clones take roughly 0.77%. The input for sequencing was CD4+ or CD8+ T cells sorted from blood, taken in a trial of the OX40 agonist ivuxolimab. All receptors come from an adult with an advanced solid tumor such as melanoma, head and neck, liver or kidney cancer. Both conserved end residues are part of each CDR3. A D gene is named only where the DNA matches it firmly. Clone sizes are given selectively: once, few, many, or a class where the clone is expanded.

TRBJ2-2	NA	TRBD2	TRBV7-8	CATKLRDYGILFF	TGTGCCACCAAACTACGGGACTACGGAATCCTGTTTTTT
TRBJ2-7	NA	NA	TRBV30	CAWGLSSYEQYF	TGTGCCTGGGGATTGAGCTCCTACGAGCAGTACTTC
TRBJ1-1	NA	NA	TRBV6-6	CASTTQLMNTEAFF	TGTGCCAGCACCACGCAGCTAATGAACACTGAAGCTTTCTTT
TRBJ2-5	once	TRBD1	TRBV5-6	CASSGNRGETQYF	TGTGCCAGCAGCGGGAACAGGGGAGAGACCCAGTACTTC
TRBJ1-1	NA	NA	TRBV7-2	CASSLGSAMNTEAFF	TGTGCCAGCAGCTTAGGCAGCGCAATGAACACTGAAGCTTTCTTT
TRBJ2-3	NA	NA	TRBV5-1	CASSLDREGTDTQYF	TGCGCCAGCAGCTTGGACAGGGAAGGTACAGATACGCAGTATTTT
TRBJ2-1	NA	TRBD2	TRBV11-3	CASSSRTSGPSYNEQFF	TGTGCCAGCAGCTCCAGGACTAGCGGGCCATCCTACAATGAGCAGTTCTTC
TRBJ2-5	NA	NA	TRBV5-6	CASSREGRGETQYF	TGTGCCAGCAGCCGGGAAGGCAGGGGCGAGACCCAGTACTTC
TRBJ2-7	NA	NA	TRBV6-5	CASSYSMTPRGDEQYF	TGTGCCAGCAGTTACTCAATGACTCCCCGGGGCGACGAGCAGTACTTC
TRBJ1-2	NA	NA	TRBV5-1	CASSLYGIGYTF	TGCGCCAGCAGCTTGTACGGCATTGGCTACACCTTC
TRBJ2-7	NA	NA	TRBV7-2	CASSRGWEQYF	TGTGCCAGCAGCCGGGGTTGGGAGCAGTACTTC
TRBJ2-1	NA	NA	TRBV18	CASSRDSNNEQFF	TGTGCCAGCTCACGGGACTCTAACAATGAGCAGTTCTTC
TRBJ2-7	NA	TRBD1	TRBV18	CASSPKTGDYEQYF	TGTGCCAGCTCACCAAAGACAGGGGACTACGAGCAGTACTTC
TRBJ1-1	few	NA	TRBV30	CAWARGAREAFF	TGTGCCTGGGCTCGGGGGGCGCGGGAAGCTTTCTTT
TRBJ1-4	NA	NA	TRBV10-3	CAISEPGTENEKLFF	TGTGCCATCAGTGAGCCTGGGACCGAAAATGAAAAACTGTTTTTT
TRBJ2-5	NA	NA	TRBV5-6	CASSLLATVTETQYF	TGTGCCAGCAGCTTGTTGGCTACAGTCACGGAGACCCAGTACTTC
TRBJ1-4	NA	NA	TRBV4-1	CASSQTPEEKLFF	TGCGCCAGCAGCCAGACACCAGAAGAAAAACTGTTTTTT
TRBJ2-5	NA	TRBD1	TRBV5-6	CASTLGTGGRETQYF	TGTGCCAGCACCTTAGGGACAGGGGGCAGGGAGACCCAGTACTTC
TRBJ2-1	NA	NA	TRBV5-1	CASSLDRRDNEQFF	TGCGCCAGCAGCTTGGATAGGAGGGACAATGAGCAGTTCTTC
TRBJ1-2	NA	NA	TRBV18	CASSPAGDIGYTF	TGTGCCAGCTCACCTGCAGGGGATATCGGCTACACCTTC
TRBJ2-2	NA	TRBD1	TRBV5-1	CASTETGDTGELFF	TGCGCCAGCACAGAGACAGGGGACACCGGGGAGCTGTTTTTT
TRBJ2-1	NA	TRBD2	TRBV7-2	CASSSQSGKHNEQFF	TGTGCCAGCAGCTCCCAAAGCGGGAAACACAATGAGCAGTTCTTC
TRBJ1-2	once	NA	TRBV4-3	CASSQDGDADYGYTF	TGCGCCAGCAGCCAAGATGGGGACGCCGACTATGGCTACACCTTC
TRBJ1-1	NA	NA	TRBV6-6	CASSQKNTEAFF	TGTGCCAGCAGCCAAAAAAACACTGAAGCTTTCTTT
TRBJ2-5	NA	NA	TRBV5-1	CASSTADVPQETQYF	TGCGCCAGCAGCACCGCGGACGTTCCCCAAGAGACCCAGTACTTC
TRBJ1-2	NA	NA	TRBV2	CASRAAGNYGYTF	TGTGCCAGCCGAGCGGCAGGGAACTATGGCTACACCTTC
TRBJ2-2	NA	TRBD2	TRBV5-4	CASSLFRTSGNTGELFF	TGTGCCAGCAGCTTGTTTAGGACTAGCGGAAACACCGGGGAGCTGTTTTTT
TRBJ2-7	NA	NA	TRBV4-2	CASSQEVGGRSYEQYF	TGTGCCAGCAGCCAAGAAGTGGGGGGACGCTCCTACGAGCAGTACTTC
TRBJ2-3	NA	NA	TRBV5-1	CASRASTDTQYF	TGCGCCAGCAGGGCTAGCACAGATACGCAGTATTTT
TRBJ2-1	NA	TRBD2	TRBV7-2	CAIPRREFFREQFF	TGTGCCATCCCACGGCGGGAGTTTTTTCGTGAGCAGTTCTTC
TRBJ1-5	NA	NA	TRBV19	CASSIGARQPQHF	TGTGCCAGTAGTATCGGGGCGCGGCAGCCCCAGCATTTT
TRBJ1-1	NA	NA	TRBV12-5	CASGGRGGNTEAFF	TGTGCTAGTGGTGGAAGGGGGGGTAACACTGAAGCTTTCTTT
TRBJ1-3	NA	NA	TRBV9	CASSRREISGNTIYF	TGTGCCAGCAGCAGGCGCGAGATCTCTGGAAACACCATATATTTT
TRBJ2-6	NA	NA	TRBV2	CASNPRQGTSGANVLAF	TGTGCCAGCAACCCCAGGCAGGGAACCTCTGGGGCCAACGTCCTGGCTTTC
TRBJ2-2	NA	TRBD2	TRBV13	CASSPRTSNTGELFF	TGTGCCAGCAGCCCCCGGACTAGCAACACCGGGGAGCTGTTTTTT
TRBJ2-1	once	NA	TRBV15	CATSGAGLGYNEQFF	TGTGCCACCAGCGGGGCGGGACTGGGGTACAATGAGCAGTTCTTC
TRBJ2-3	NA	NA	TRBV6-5	CASSYSMEGTTDTQYF	TGTGCCAGCAGTTACTCGATGGAAGGAACCACAGATACGCAGTATTTT
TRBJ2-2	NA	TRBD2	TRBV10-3	CAIRGGRGTGELFF	TGTGCCATTCGCGGGGGGAGGGGCACCGGGGAGCTGTTTTTT
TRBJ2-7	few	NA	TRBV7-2	CASSSVDGGEQYF	TGTGCCAGCAGCTCAGTTGACGGGGGCGAGCAGTACTTC
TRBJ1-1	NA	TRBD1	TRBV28	CASSHPRDSSLNTEAFF	TGTGCCAGCAGTCACCCCCGGGACAGCTCTTTGAACACTGAAGCTTTCTTT
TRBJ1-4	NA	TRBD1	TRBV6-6	CATATGMSSNEKLFF	TGTGCCACCGCGACAGGGATGTCGTCGAATGAAAAACTGTTTTTT
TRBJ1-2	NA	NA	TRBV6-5	CASSYRGGYGYTF	TGTGCCAGCAGTTACAGGGGGGGCTATGGCTACACCTTC
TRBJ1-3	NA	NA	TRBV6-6	CASSFGGASGNTIYF	TGTGCCAGCAGTTTCGGAGGGGCCTCTGGAAACACCATATATTTT
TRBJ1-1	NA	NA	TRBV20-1	CSARADTEAFF	TGCAGTGCTAGAGCTGACACTGAAGCTTTCTTT
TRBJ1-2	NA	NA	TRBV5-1	CASSLDPGSNYGYTF	TGCGCCAGCAGCTTGGATCCGGGATCCAACTATGGCTACACCTTC
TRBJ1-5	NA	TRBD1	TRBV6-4	CASSDYRGGQGGNQPQHF	TGTGCCAGCAGTGATTATAGGGGGGGACAGGGGGGCAATCAGCCCCAGCATTTT
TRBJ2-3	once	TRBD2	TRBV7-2	CASSVRLAASTDTQYF	TGTGCCAGCAGCGTGAGACTAGCGGCTAGCACAGATACGCAGTATTTT
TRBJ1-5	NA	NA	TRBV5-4	CASSSEQGQPQHF	TGTGCCAGCAGCTCCGAACAGGGCCAGCCCCAGCATTTT
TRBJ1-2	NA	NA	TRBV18	CASSPPDRFNYGYTF	TGTGCCAGCTCACCACCCGACAGGTTTAACTATGGCTACACCTTC
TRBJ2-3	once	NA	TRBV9	CASSVAGPSTDTQYF	TGTGCCAGCAGCGTAGCGGGACCTAGCACAGATACGCAGTATTTT
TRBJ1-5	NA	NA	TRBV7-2	CASSRGVGGNNQPQHF	TGTGCCAGCAGCCGGGGGGTTGGGGGCAACAATCAGCCCCAGCATTTT
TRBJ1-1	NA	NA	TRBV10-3	CAISAHQGEGGTEAFF	TGTGCCATCAGTGCTCATCAAGGGGAGGGAGGGACTGAAGCTTTCTTT
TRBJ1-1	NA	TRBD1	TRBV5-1	CASSAQGANTEAFF	TGCGCCAGCAGCGCACAGGGGGCGAACACTGAAGCTTTCTTT
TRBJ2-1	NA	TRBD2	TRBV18	CASSLMTGGRANEQFF	TGTGCCAGCTCACTCATGACGGGCGGGAGGGCCAATGAGCAGTTCTTC
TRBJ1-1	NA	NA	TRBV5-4	CATAKVERNTEAFF	TGTGCCACCGCGAAGGTAGAGCGGAACACTGAAGCTTTCTTT